This T cell receptor beta chain stems from a study of blood T cells in healthy people across ages. Overall study results and limits: Getting older went along with TCR beta diversity per million T cells dropping roughly linearly.

Trimming cost V 3 bases and J 5 bases, with 14 bases left between them. This CDR3 spans 15 amino acids. The germline V gene has CDR1 MDHEN and CDR2 SYDVKM. A J-beta primer mix and a sample-barcoded 5' primer were used in a second PCR of about 7 to 12 cycles. TCRdb reanalysed the 5' RACE reads using MiXCR and keeps one entry per CDR3 protein. The data show fewer than 900,000 distinct CDR3 sequences, approximately 43% seen once. Each individual donor underwent a draw of about 11 milliliters of peripheral blood. As regards this clonotype: Antigen specificity is unknown.

The sequence came from an older woman in good health. The sequencing sample was made of blood. The J gene is TRBJ2-1, the V gene TRBV28; D is uncertain. CDR3 residues: CASSFLGHGDNEQFF. The CDR3 DNA follows: TGTGCCAGCAGTTTCCTCGGGCATGGGGACAATGAGCAGTTCTTC.